This record covers a single T cell receptor beta chain. In the original workflow: Amplification of reference gene primers provided the estimated nucleated cell counts. Sequencing was performed with immunoSEQ multiplex PCR; in TCRdb, only in-frame clones are kept and a portion is missing. That table furnishes V, J and clone size, whereas the DNA furnished D and trimming. The sample carries about 300,000 clones, roughly 84% recorded once. The data stem from a study of blood T cell repertoires in COVID-19. In the study overall: T cells, B-cell-depleted T cells, or PBMCs supplied cDNA or gDNA.

The CDR3 has 14 amino acids. Germline V gene lookup returns CDR1 MGHDK and CDR2 SYGVNS. Deletions cut 4 bases from V and 0 bases from J, with 9 bases between. The sequencing sample was made of peripheral blood. This rearrangement joins TRBV25-1 to TRBJ1-1, with D hard to call. This TCR was sampled from a human donor with COVID-19, enrolled during active disease. The donor label of this sample is uncertain. The CDR3 region has the DNA TGTGCCAGCAGTGGCGGCCTAATGAACACTGAAGCTTTCTTT. Amino acids: CASSGGLMNTEAFF. Drawing the rest from reference TRBV25-1 and TRBJ1-1, the complete variable domain is EADIYQTPRYLVIGTGKKITLECSQTMGHDKMYWYQQDPGMELHLIHYSYGVNSTEKGDLSSESTVSRIRTEHFPLTLESARPSHTSQYLCASSGGLMNTEAFFGQGTRLTVV.